The 21 T cell receptor beta chains reported below all come from one sample, sequenced in a study of T cells after yellow fever vaccination. Via MiXCR, TCRdb re-called the 5' RACE reads, giving one row per CDR3 protein. This sample has some 670,000 distinct CDR3 sequences, with 9% to 15% found just once. The sequences come from PBMCs, collected on the day of the yellow fever booster vaccination. The source of these receptors is a man younger than 40 who received the YFV17D yellow fever vaccine.

This clonotype was seen a few times. CDR3 residues: CASSSLDRGSQPQHF. In DNA, the CDR3 is TGTGCCAGCAGTTCATTGGACAGGGGATCCCAGCCCCAGCATTTT. The genes are TRBV27 and TRBJ1-5, with 9 bases aligning to TRBD1. The CDR3 is made up of 15 amino acids. V lost 4 bases, J lost 7 bases, and 8 bases stayed unmatched. From germline, CDR1 is MNHEY and CDR2 SMNVEV (reference sequence).

This clonotype was recorded a few times. V is TRBV7-2 and J is TRBJ2-1; 7 bases fit TRBD1. The CDR3 consists of 14 residues. Germline lookup yields CDR1 SGHTA and CDR2 FQGNSA. After removal of 5 bases from V and 10 bases from J, the junction contained 11 bases not matched to a gene. The CDR3 bases are TGTGCCAGCAGCCCTCGACAGGGCTTAGGCGAGCAGTTCTTC. Translated: CASSPRQGLGEQFF.

The chain has TRBV6-1 and TRBJ2-7; D may be TRBD1 or TRBD2 (5 bases each). The germline V gene has CDR1 MNHNS and CDR2 SASEGT. The CDR3 sequence is 14 residues long. The ends were cut back, 6 bases at V and 3 bases at J, with 15 bases in the middle. CDR3 region: CASRGTGKGYEQYF. Here the CDR3 DNA reads TGTGCCAGCAGAGGGACGGGGAAAGGCTACGAGCAGTACTTC.

The sample holds a few counts of this clonotype. The rearrangement uses TRBV7-2 and TRBJ2-5, with a weak D call TRBD2 (5 bases). Trimming removed 1 base from V and 0 bases from J, with 12 bases in between. This CDR3 spans 16 amino acids. In germline, CDR1 is SGHTA, CDR2 FQGNSA. CDR3 region: CASSLGPAEYQETQYF. In DNA form, the CDR3 reads TGTGCCAGCAGCTTAGGGCCAGCGGAGTACCAAGAGACCCAGTACTTC. Variable domain in full (rest from reference TRBV7-2 and TRBJ2-5): GAGVSQSPSNKVTEKGKDVELRCDPISGHTALYWYRQSLGQGLEFLIYFQGNSAPDKSGLPSDRFSAERTGGSVSTLTIQRTQQEDSAVYLCASSLGPAEYQETQYFGPGTRLLVL.

This clonotype has only a few counts. The chain is built from TRBV27 and TRBJ2-2, with D unresolved. The CDR3 is 14 amino acids. The V end was cut by 8 bases, the J end by 2 bases, with 12 bases between. Germline V lookup: CDR1 MNHEY, CDR2 SMNVEV (reference sequence). The DNA of the CDR3 is TGTGCCAGCCCTTGGCAGACTAACACCGGGGAGCTGTTTTTT. This gives the protein CASPWQTNTGELFF.

The sample holds a few counts of this clonotype. This chain links TRBV5-1 with TRBJ2-1, with TRBD2 matching over 9 bases. With 4 bases clipped from V and 3 bases from J, the junction kept 8 bases outside the gene matches. The CDR3 consists of 16 residues. CDR1 and CDR2 from the germline V gene are SGHRS and YFSETQ. Here the CDR3 reads CASSLSGLANYNEQFF. CDR3 bases: TGCGCCAGCAGCCTTTCGGGACTAGCCAACTACAATGAGCAGTTCTTC.

This clonotype was seen a handful of times. V is TRBV20-1 and J is TRBJ1-5, with a weak D call TRBD1 (6 bases). In germline, CDR1 is DFQATT, CDR2 SNEGSKA (reference sequence). V lost 4 bases and J 4 bases, leaving 11 bases between the germline ends. The CDR3 is 13 residues long. The CDR3 nucleotides read TGCAGTGCTATCACAGGGATAAATCAGCCCCAGCATTTT. It codes for CSAITGINQPQHF.

This clonotype showed up many times. V and J are TRBV29-1 and TRBJ1-4, with TRBD1 matching over 7 bases. Trimming removed 6 bases from V and 3 bases from J; junction bases left unmatched: 4. The CDR3 is 13 amino acids. CDR1 and CDR2 from the germline V gene are SQVTM and ANQGSEA. CDR3: CSVTTGSNEKLFF. In nucleotides, the CDR3 is TGCAGCGTCACGACAGGGTCTAATGAAAAACTGTTTTTT.

J is TRBJ2-7 and V is TRBV7-2, with a tentative D call TRBD2 (5 bases). Between the trimmed V and J ends, which lost 7 bases and 2 bases, there was a span of 15 bases. CDR1 is SGHTA, CDR2 FQGNSA, per germline. This CDR3 has 14 residues. CDR3 region: CASTSVLAPYEQYF. The DNA of the CDR3 is TGTGCCAGCACCTCGGTTCTAGCCCCCTACGAGCAGTACTTC.

This chain uses TRBV9 with TRBJ1-1; no clear D. The CDR3 extends over 13 amino acids. The germline gives CDR1 SGDLS, CDR2 YYNGEE. V lost 0 bases and J lost 1, with 4 bases in between. Here the CDR3 reads CASSVDENTEAFF. CDR3 sequence (DNA): TGTGCCAGCAGCGTAGATGAGAACACTGAAGCTTTCTTT. Full variable domain (missing parts from reference TRBV9 and TRBJ1-1): DSGVTQTPKHLITATGQRVTLRCSPRSGDLSVYWYQQSLDQGLQFLIQYYNGEERAKGNILERFSAQQFPDLHSELNLSSLELGDSALYFCASSVDENTEAFFGQGTRLTVV.

This clonotype was counted a few times. The chain links TRBV7-9 to TRBJ2-1, with D perhaps being TRBD1 or TRBD2 (5 bases each). Per germline, CDR1 SEHNR and CDR2 FQNEAQ (reference sequence). Trimming took off 8 bases at V and 1 base at J, with 21 bases between the two ends. The CDR3 has 17 amino acids. CDR3 protein: CASWGRAGDESYNEQFF. In DNA, the CDR3 is TGTGCCAGCTGGGGCCGGGCGGGCGATGAATCCTACAATGAGCAGTTCTTC.

The chain employs TRBV7-2 and TRBJ2-5, with D perhaps matching TRBD2 (6 bases). Between the trimmed V and J ends, which lost 0 bases and 4 bases, there was a span of 12 bases. The CDR3 runs to 15 residues. The V gene's germline CDR1 is SGHTA and CDR2 FQGNSA. CDR3 protein: CASSLARETGETQYF. For the CDR3, the DNA is TGTGCCAGCAGCTTAGCTCGGGAGACGGGAGAGACCCAGTACTTC.

At least ten counts were recorded for this clonotype. The chain combines TRBV7-9 with TRBJ2-3, with D perhaps matching TRBD1 (5 bases). This CDR3 is built from 12 residues. V lost 6 bases and J 6 bases, leaving 10 bases between the germline ends. Germline CDR1 is SEHNR and CDR2 is FQNEAQ (reference sequence). CDR3 in amino acids: CASSESGDTQYF. The CDR3 DNA is TGTGCCAGCAGTGAATCAGGGGATACGCAGTATTTT.

The CDR3 sequence: CASRPREGISYEQYF. The CDR3 region has the DNA TGTGCCAGCAGACCACGAGAGGGGATCTCCTACGAGCAGTACTTC. The rearrangement uses TRBV7-9 and TRBJ2-7; D is possibly TRBD1 or TRBD2 (5 bases each). The V and J ends lost 6 bases and 0 bases respectively, with 15 bases between them. This CDR3 region has 15 residues. Germline V lookup: CDR1 SEHNR, CDR2 FQNEAQ (reference sequence).

This clonotype occurred a few times. The V call is TRBV11-2, the J call TRBJ2-1; D gene uncertain. This CDR3 contains 12 residues. CDR1 is SGHAT, CDR2 FQNNGV, per germline. V gave up 5 bases and J gave up 7 bases, with 9 bases separating them. The CDR3 bases are TGTGCCAGCAGCCCGCTGAGGAATGAGCAGTTCTTC. Translating it yields CASSPLRNEQFF.

The V and J genes are TRBV18 and TRBJ2-7; 11 nucleotides match TRBD2. The CDR3 has 14 amino acids. V lost 3 bases to trimming and J lost 6 bases; unmatched junction nucleotides: 4. Germline assignment: CDR1 KGHSH and CDR2 LQKENI. CDR3 residues: CASSPGLADGEQYF. For the CDR3, the DNA is TGTGCCAGCTCACCGGGACTAGCGGATGGCGAGCAGTACTTC.

The J gene is TRBJ2-3, the V gene TRBV7-8; D is unresolved. With 2 bases removed from V and 0 bases from J, the gap between germline ends came to 9 bases. The germline CDR1 and CDR2 sequences are SGHVS and FQNEAQ. The CDR3 contains 15 residues. CDR3 in amino acids: CASSLRAFSTDTQYF. Written as DNA, the CDR3 is TGTGCCAGCAGCTTAAGGGCGTTCAGCACAGATACGCAGTATTTT.

The chain links TRBV12-3 or TRBV12-4 to TRBJ2-7; D is possibly TRBD2 (5 bases). Trimming removed 7 bases at V and 5 bases at J, with 18 bases between. The CDR3 spans 14 residues. CDR3 region: CASTLGEDANEQYF. The CDR3, as DNA: TGTGCCAGCACTCTCGGGGAAGATGCCAACGAGCAGTACTTC.

The genes are TRBV4-3 and TRBJ1-4; D might be TRBD1 (6 bases). Germline CDR1 reads LGHNA; CDR2 reads YSLEER. The CDR3 loop spans 15 amino acids. V lost 1 base, J lost 2 bases, and 8 bases lay in between. The CDR3, as DNA: TGCGCCAGCAGCCAAGGGGGGCGGACTAATGAAAAACTGTTTTTT. It yields the protein CASSQGGRTNEKLFF.

The chain uses TRBV28 and TRBJ1-1; 7 bases fit TRBD1. Germline CDR1 MDHEN, CDR2 SYDVKM. The CDR3 has 16 amino acids. V was clipped by 6 bases and J by 7 bases; unmatched bases: 17. CDR3 region: CASSPPPGQVKYEAFF. CDR3 DNA sequence: TGTGCCAGCAGCCCACCCCCCGGACAGGTAAAGTATGAAGCTTTCTTT.

This clonotype has just a few counts. This sequence joins TRBV7-2 and TRBJ2-7; 7 bases agree with TRBD2. Germline V lookup: CDR1 SGHTA, CDR2 FQGNSA. Trimming removed 5 bases from V and 2 bases from J; junction bases left unmatched: 9. The CDR3 length is 15 residues. CDR3 loop: CASSARSGTAYEQYF. CDR3 in DNA: TGTGCCAGCAGCGCGCGGAGCGGGACCGCCTACGAGCAGTACTTC.